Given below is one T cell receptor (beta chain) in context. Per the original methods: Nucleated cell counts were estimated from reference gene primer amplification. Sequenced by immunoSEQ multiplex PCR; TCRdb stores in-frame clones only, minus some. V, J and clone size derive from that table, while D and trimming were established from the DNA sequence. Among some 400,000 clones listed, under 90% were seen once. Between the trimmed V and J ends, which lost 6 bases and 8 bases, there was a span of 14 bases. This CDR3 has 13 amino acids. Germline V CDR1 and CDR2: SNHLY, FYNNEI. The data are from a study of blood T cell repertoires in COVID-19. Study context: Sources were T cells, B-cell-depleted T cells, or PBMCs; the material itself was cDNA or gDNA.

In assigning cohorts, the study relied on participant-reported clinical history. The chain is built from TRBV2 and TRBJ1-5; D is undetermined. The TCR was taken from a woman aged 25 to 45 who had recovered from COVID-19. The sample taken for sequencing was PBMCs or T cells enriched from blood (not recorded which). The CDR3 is CASSRRDPEPQHF. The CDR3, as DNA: TGTGCCAGCAGCCGGAGAGATCCGGAGCCCCAGCATTTT.